The sequence of this TCR beta chain was determined in a study of blood T cell repertoires in COVID-19. About the study: Acute-phase and convalescent COVID-19 samples originated in the United States, Italy and Spain.

In the study's own analysis: By means of reference gene primer amplification, nucleated cell counts were estimated. Libraries were prepared by immunoSEQ multiplex PCR; TCRdb keeps only in-frame clonotypes and omits some of them. D and trimming come from the DNA, and the V and J calls and clone size come from that table. The sample records roughly 180,000 clones, about 85% being singletons. V lost 3 bases and J 4 bases, leaving 15 bases between the germline ends. The CDR3 has 15 residues. Germline V gene lookup returns CDR1 MNHEY and CDR2 SVGAGI. The chain combines TRBV6-5 with TRBJ1-1; D may be TRBD1 (5 bases). The sample comprised peripheral blood. The TCR was taken from a man older than 75 with COVID-19, enrolled during active disease. The CDR3 sequence is CASSYRGGRGTEAFF. CDR3 DNA sequence: TGTGCCAGCAGTTATAGGGGCGGGAGGGGCACTGAAGCTTTCTTT.